This T cell receptor beta chain was captured by sequencing in a study of shared clonotypes between healthy human individuals (dated by TCRdb to 2018 to 2020). About the investigation overall: Three men and two women, aged 18 to 49 years, made up the cohort. Blood TCR repertoires of roughly 5 healthy adults were deeply sequenced to estimate repertoire size and the extent of clonotype sharing between individuals. Libraries were prepared and TCR repertoires were sequenced by different laboratories using diverse techniques, in order to increase sequencing depth and limit assay-specific biases. Leukapheresis yielded between about 0.85 and 9 billion PBMCs per donor. General conclusions and limits of the study: Pairwise subsampling led to the expectation that sequencing depth would affect the degree of clonotype sharing among donors. Sampling was restricted to blood, and TCR repertoires in tissue are likely to differ from TCR repertoires in blood. The small number of donors limited the genetic and exposure-history diversity represented.

For this clone: Its specific antigen is unknown. Base qualities are not at hand, and no much larger clone is one base apart.

Using the deep immunoSEQ assay, multiplex PCR amplified TCR CDR3 regions from genomic DNA. Extracted genomic DNA from each cell subset was distributed evenly across all wells of several immunoSEQ 96-well plates, and each plate was treated as a replicate. Each replicate PCR for unsorted PBMC received about 310 ng genomic DNA, equal to about 30,000 T cell genomes. Genomic DNA from unsorted PBMC was sequenced over ten immunoSEQ deep assay plates. The purified libraries were quantified using a Qubit 3.0 fluorometer, sized with a Bioanalyzer 2100, and then quantified again using the KAPA Library Quantification kit. Each immunoSEQ 96-well plate was sequenced on its own single-read 150-cycle Illumina NextSeq 550 flow cell. The authors processed their data as follows. Because the immunoSEQ output included only junctional sequences and no quality scores, the filtering could not be the same as the filtering used for full-length reads. To assign V/J genes and CDR3, sequences were annotated against IMGT germline references using PyIR, a Python wrapper for IgBLAST v1.9. Reads were removed for weak V/J assignments (E-value above 1e-6), missing CDR3, stop codons, out-of-frame junctions, or ambiguous translated residues. V3J clonotypes were defined as sequences sharing an identical inferred V gene, J gene, and CDR3 amino acid sequence. Percentage overlap between repertoires was calculated by dividing the number of shared unique clonotypes by the size of the smaller repertoire. Three approaches were used to assess repertoire richness: RTK rarefaction, the Chao1 estimator, and Recon v2.1 estimates of unobserved clonotypes. Imported from immuneACCESS, the table was reduced by TCRdb to in-frame sequences with V and J called. These copies leave out some clones; in studies compared against another copy, an unresolved V gene accounts for under half, and the cause of the remainder is not known. That table furnishes V, J and clone size, whereas the DNA furnished D and trimming. The sample records about 460,000 clones, 75% to 80% of which are singletons. 12% of the sample is taken by the ten largest.

Trimming costs V 5 bases and J 7 bases, and their ends lie 15 bases apart. In the germline V gene, CDR1 corresponds to MDHEN and CDR2 to SYDVKM. The CDR3 contains 14 residues, cysteine and phenylalanine counted. Only CDR3 DNA remains: 42 bases, in frame from the first base. The donors were healthy, HIV-negative adults who had no recently reported acute infections or vaccinations. Only Caucasian adults living in Nashville, Tennessee, USA were represented among the donors. For unsorted samples, tens of millions of PBMCs were counted, and genomic DNA was extracted using the QIAamp DNA Blood Mini kit. After blood collection by leukapheresis, PBMCs were isolated using Ficoll-Histopaque density gradient centrifugation and then cryopreserved in the vapor phase of liquid nitrogen.

The rearrangement joined TRBV28 to TRBJ1-5, with TRBD1 perhaps the D gene, on 6 matching bases. The sample was PBMCs. The receptor's source is a woman in her thirties or forties in good health. Some clones in this sample may be carry-over from other donors' samples. CDR3 reads: CASSKWGARQPQHF. The nucleotide sequence is TGTGCCAGCAGTAAATGGGGGGCGAGGCAGCCCCAGCATTTT.